This T cell receptor (beta chain) derives from a study of blood T cell repertoires in COVID-19. Study-level information: Some COVID-19 samples were acute and others convalescent; all came from the United States, Italy and Spain. Sample material is recorded as cDNA or gDNA derived from T cells, B-cell-depleted T cells, or PBMCs.

Study processing details: From reference gene primer amplification, estimates of nucleated cell counts were derived. Here immunoSEQ multiplex PCR was the method, and the copy in TCRdb shows in-frame clones only, minus some. That table is the source of V, J and clone size, and D and trimming were worked out from the DNA. Of about 250,000 clones in the sample, about 85% are singletons; the top ten hold around 3.3%. This CDR3 region has 9 residues. This receptor was taken from a man aged 18 to 30 with active or convalescent COVID-19. The gene calls are TRBV12-1 and TRBJ2-1; the D call in the table, TRBD1, was not verified against the DNA. TRBV12-1 counts as a pseudogene. Sequencing input: peripheral blood. Here the CDR3 DNA reads TGTGCCAGCAGCCCAGAGCAGTTCTTC. Its translation is CASSPEQFF.